This TCR beta chain is from a study of T cell responses to AZD1222 COVID-19 vaccine. Study-wide results and limits: At baseline, seropositivity was found in only a handful of AZD1222 recipients.

With respect to this clone: Its antigen remains unidentified.

TCRdb's copy holds only in-frame clones and misses some; the assay was immunoSEQ multiplex PCR. The sample holds about 140,000 clones, about 90% seen once. The sample in question was peripheral blood, obtained on day 0 of AZD1222 vaccination. The clonotype originates from an adult in good health.

The chain's CDR3 is CASSPGGQPFYGYTF. The CDR3 DNA reads TGTGCCAGCTCACCAGGGGGACAGCCCTTCTATGGCTACACCTTC. The gene calls are TRBV18 and TRBJ1-2, with 7 bases that match TRBD1. CDR1 and CDR2 (germline): KGHSH, LQKENI. This CDR3 has 15 amino acids. V lost 2 bases to trimming and J lost 4 bases; unmatched junction nucleotides: 7.